The entry that follows covers one TCR beta chain sequence. Antigen unknown. The sample originates from a study of T cell responses to AZD1222 COVID-19 vaccine. Across the whole study: Pooling covered second doses at about 4 or about 12 weeks.

Per the germline V gene, CDR1 is SGHRS and CDR2 is YFSETQ. This CDR3 is 16 amino acids long. The ends were cut back, 4 bases at V and 2 bases at J, with 18 bases in the middle. Some clones are missing from TCRdb's copy, which holds only in-frame ones; the method was immunoSEQ multiplex PCR. Among 50,000 to 55,000 clones listed, 70% to 85% were seen once. Study-level findings and limits: Donors skewed white British and female; clonal diversity was possibly underestimated.

The receptor's source is an adult in good health. The specimen comprised peripheral blood, sampled on day 0 of AZD1222 vaccination. V usage is TRBV5-1 and J usage is TRBJ2-5; D is perhaps TRBD1 or TRBD2 (5 bases each). This CDR3 reads CASSPEAGQGQETQYF. As DNA, the CDR3 is TGCGCCAGCAGCCCAGAGGCGGGCCAGGGTCAAGAGACCCAGTACTTC.